The 5 T cell receptor beta chains presented below share a single source sample, sequenced in a study of blood T cell repertoires in COVID-19. This table comes from immunoSEQ multiplex PCR, and its TCRdb copy is limited to in-frame clones, with some not included. The data show under 200,000 clones, around nine tenths seen once. Sequencing was done on a sample of peripheral blood. These receptors came from a young man with active or convalescent COVID-19.

This sequence joins TRBV5-1 and TRBJ1-5, with 9 bases fitting TRBD1. Germline-derived CDR1 and CDR2 are SGHRS and YFSETQ. This CDR3 has 15 residues. The ends lost 4 bases at V and 1 base at J; junction bases unmatched: 3. The chain's CDR3 is CASSRQGGSNQPQHF. The CDR3, as DNA: TGCGCCAGCAGCCGACAGGGGGGAAGCAATCAGCCCCAGCATTTT.

Of note for this clone: Other DNA sequences in the sample encode the same CDR3. The V gene is TRBV7-9, the J gene TRBJ1-6; 7 positions agree with TRBD1. This CDR3 spans 14 amino acids. Germline lookup yields CDR1 SEHNR and CDR2 FQNEAQ (reference sequence). V shed 1 base, J shed 8 bases, and the junction held 2 bases outside the gene matches. CDR3 coding DNA: TGTGCCAGCAGCTTAGTGCAGGGGGATTCACCCCTCCACTTT. It yields the protein CASSLVQGDSPLHF.

The rearrangement joins TRBV28 to TRBJ2-2, with D possibly matching TRBD1 (6 bases). This CDR3 has 13 amino acids. Looked up from germline, CDR1 is MDHEN and CDR2 is SYDVKM. V was shortened by 11 bases and J by 1 base, with 11 bases between the two germline ends. For the CDR3, the DNA is TGTGCCGGGACAACAGGGAACACCGGGGAGCTGTTTTTT. It codes for CAGTTGNTGELFF. Drawing the rest from reference TRBV28 and TRBJ2-2, the complete variable domain is DVKVTQSSRYLVKRTGEKVFLECVQDMDHENMFWYRQDPGLGLRLIYFSYDVKMKEKGDIPEGYSVSREKKERFSLILESASTNQTSMYLCAGTTGNTGELFFGEGSRLTVL.

This clone has just a few counts. The chain combines TRBV5-1 with TRBJ2-2; 10 positions match TRBD2. After removal of 2 bases from V and 5 bases from J, the junction contained 6 bases not matched to a gene. The CDR3 totals 16 residues. Germline lookup yields CDR1 SGHRS and CDR2 YFSETQ. The CDR3 loop is CASSFSSGRNTGELFF. The DNA of the CDR3 is TGCGCCAGCAGCTTTTCTAGCGGGAGAAATACCGGGGAGCTGTTTTTT.

The chain couples TRBV14 to TRBJ1-1; D is ambiguous. CDR1 is SGHDN and CDR2 is FVKESK in the germline V gene. This CDR3 has 13 residues. The V gene lost 8 bases and the J gene lost 0 bases, with 10 bases spanning the gap. CDR3 in amino acids: CASHRDMNTEAFF. CDR3 DNA sequence: TGTGCCAGCCACCGTGACATGAACACTGAAGCTTTCTTT.